One and the same sample provided the 8 T cell receptor beta chains below, sequenced in a study of prognosis after radiotherapy for stage I lung cancer. Two-round multiplex PCR, the amplification method, yielded TCR beta CDR3 from genomic DNA. With primers specific to each TRBV and TRBJ gene, the first-round PCR was performed. TCRdb redid the calling of the multiplex PCR reads with MiXCR, one entry per CDR3 protein. The sample holds under 50,000 distinct CDR3 sequences; around a quarter are singletons and the top ten take 20% to 30%. This specimen consisted of PBMCs, obtained before or after stereotactic body radiation therapy (not recorded which). The receptors shown here come from a donor of 50 years or more with non-small cell lung cancer.

This clonotype was counted at least ten times. This chain uses TRBV24-1 with TRBJ2-5, with 7 positions matching TRBD2. V was clipped by 9 bases and J by 4 bases; unmatched bases: 7. Germline V gene lookup returns CDR1 KGHDR and CDR2 SFDVKD. The CDR3 spans 13 residues. The CDR3 region is CATAGEGRETQYF. CDR3 DNA sequence: TGTGCCACCGCGGGGGAAGGGCGAGAGACCCAGTACTTC.

On this clonotype itself: The junction departs from germline at one end; a sequencing error may be responsible. V usage is TRBV7-9 and J usage is TRBJ2-1; maybe TRBD2 (6 bases). This CDR3 is built from 14 residues. The germline V gene encodes CDR1 SEHNR and CDR2 FQNEAQ (reference sequence). The CDR3 is CTSSLGSHRNEQFF. The CDR3, as DNA: TGTACCAGCAGCCTCGGGAGTCACAGAAATGAGCAGTTCTTC.

This clonotype was recorded at least ten times. The J gene is TRBJ1-1, the V gene TRBV20-1, with D possibly TRBD1 on 6 matching bases. CDR1 and CDR2 from the germline V gene are DFQATT and SNEGSKA (reference sequence). Deletions cut 3 bases from V and 3 bases from J, with 11 bases between. This CDR3 is built from 13 residues. For the CDR3, the DNA is TGCAGTGCTAGTAACAGGGCGTACACTGAAGCTTTCTTT. Its translation: CSASNRAYTEAFF.

Many counts were recorded for this clonotype. The chain links TRBV9 to TRBJ2-2; 7 nucleotides match TRBD2. CDR1 SGDLS and CDR2 YYNGEE come from the germline V gene. The length of the CDR3 is 15 residues. V dropped 0 bases and J dropped 7; count of bases not matched to a gene: 6. The CDR3 region is CASSVVGSGNGELFF. The CDR3 DNA sequence: TGTGCCAGCAGCGTAGTCGGGAGCGGGAACGGGGAGCTGTTTTTT.

This clonotype was detected ten times or more. The rearrangement joins TRBV19 to TRBJ1-1; a weak D match, TRBD1 (6 bases). CDR1 LNHDA and CDR2 SQIVND come from the germline V gene (reference sequence). The CDR3 extends over 15 amino acids. Deletions cut 3 bases from V and 1 base from J, with 12 bases between. The CDR3 protein is CASSIMAGANTEAFF. CDR3 nucleotides: TGTGCCAGTAGTATCATGGCAGGGGCGAACACTGAAGCTTTCTTT. The whole variable domain, remainder taken from reference TRBV19 and TRBJ1-1, is DGGITQSPKYLFRKEGQNVTLSCEQNLNHDAMYWYRQDPGQGLRLIYYSQIVNDFQKGDIAEGYSVSREKKESFPLTVTSAQKNPTAFYLCASSIMAGANTEAFFGQGTRLTVV.

This clonotype was seen repeatedly, ten times or more. V gene TRBV7-9 combines with J gene TRBJ1-6; no definite D call. The CDR3 extends over 15 amino acids. Germline CDR1 is SEHNR and CDR2 is FQNEAQ (reference sequence). The ends were cut back, 3 bases at V and 2 bases at J, with 8 bases in the middle. CDR3 coding DNA: TGTGCCAGCAGCTTGGAGACACCCTATAATTCACCCCTCCACTTT. This translates into CASSLETPYNSPLHF.

This clonotype has a count of ten or more. The chain has TRBV19 and TRBJ1-5, with 9 bases aligning to TRBD1. Germline-derived CDR1 and CDR2 are LNHDA and SQIVND (reference sequence). CDR3 length equals 15 residues. Trimming cost V 4 bases and J 2 bases; bases outside gene matches: 3. The CDR3 coding sequence is TGTGCCAGTAGTAGGGACAGGGCCGGCAATCAGCCCCAGCATTTT. This sequence encodes CASSRDRAGNQPQHF.

This clonotype has ten or more counts. The chain is built from TRBV5-1 and TRBJ2-2, with 15 positions matching TRBD2. The CDR3 spans 15 residues. Germline V lookup: CDR1 SGHRS, CDR2 YFSETQ. The V gene end was trimmed by 4 bases and the J gene end by 10 bases; junction bases not matched to a gene: 5. The CDR3 coding sequence is TGCGCCAGCAGCGGGGGACTAGCGGGGGGAGAGGAGCTGTTTTTT. It encodes CASSGGLAGGEELFF.